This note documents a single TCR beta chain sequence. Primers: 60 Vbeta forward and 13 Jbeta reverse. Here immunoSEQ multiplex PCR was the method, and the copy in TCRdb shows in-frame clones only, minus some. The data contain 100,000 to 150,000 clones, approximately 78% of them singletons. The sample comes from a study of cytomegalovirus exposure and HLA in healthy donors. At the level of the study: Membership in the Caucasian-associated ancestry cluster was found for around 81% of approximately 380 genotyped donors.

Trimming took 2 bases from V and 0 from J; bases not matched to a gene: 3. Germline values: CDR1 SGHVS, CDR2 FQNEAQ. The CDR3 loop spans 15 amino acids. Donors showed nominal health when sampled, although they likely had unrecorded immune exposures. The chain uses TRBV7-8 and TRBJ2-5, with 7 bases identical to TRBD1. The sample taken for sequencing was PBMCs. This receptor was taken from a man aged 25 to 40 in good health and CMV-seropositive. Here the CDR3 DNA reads TGTGCCAGCAGCTTACTCGGGACAGACCAAGAGACCCAGTACTTC. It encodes CASSLLGTDQETQYF.